This T cell receptor beta chain comes out of a study of identifying expanded T cells in peripheral blood. Sequencing used immunoSEQ multiplex PCR; TCRdb keeps in-frame clones, though not all of them. Of under 120,000 clones listed, around 89% are singletons. The CDR3 spans 14 residues. With 2 bases removed from V and 5 bases from J, the gap between germline ends came to 13 bases. The germline gives CDR1 SGHKS, CDR2 YYEKEE (reference sequence). Collection occurred without any documented infections or immune events in donors. The clonotype originates from a person aged 18-70 years in good health. The chain recombines TRBV5-5 with TRBJ2-5; perhaps TRBD2 as D (5 bases). The sequencing sample was made of blood. Written as DNA, the CDR3 is TGTGCCAGCAGCTTTTCGGGGAACGTGGAGACCCAGTACTTC. This translates into CASSFSGNVETQYF. Full variable domain (rest looked up from reference TRBV5-5 and TRBJ2-5): DAGVTQSPTHLIKTRGQQVTLRCSPISGHKSVSWYQQVLGQGPQFIFQYYEKEERGRGNFPDRFSARQFPNYSSELNVNALLLGDSALYLCASSFSGNVETQYFGPGTRLLVL.